This entry lists 14 T cell receptor beta chains sequenced from one sample in a study of STAT5B mutations in CD4+ large granular lymphocyte leukemia. Profiled with immunoSEQ multiplex PCR; TCRdb holds only in-frame clones, not every one. This table has roughly 30,000 clones, around four fifths appearing once. Sample: CD4+ T cells from blood buffy coats. These receptors were taken from a human donor in good health.

The table lists this clone with a few counts. V usage is TRBV5-4 and J usage is TRBJ2-7; TRBD1 might be the D (6 bases). The germline V and J ends were trimmed by 0 bases and 2 bases, with 9 bases remaining between them. The CDR3 is 14 residues long. Germline CDR1 and CDR2: SGHNT and YYREEE (reference sequence). CDR3 in DNA: TGTGCCAGCAGCTTGGGGGGGCAACCCTACGAGCAGTACTTC. Translating gives CASSLGGQPYEQYF.

The V call is TRBV10-3, the J call TRBJ1-1; the match to TRBD1 covers 9 bases. This CDR3 spans 14 amino acids. Germline-derived CDR1 and CDR2 are ENHRY and SYGVKD. V shed 8 bases and J 1 base; nucleotides not matched to a gene: 5. The CDR3 nucleotides are TGTGCCATCTCGGCGACAGGGGGGAACACTGAAGCTTTCTTT. Its translation: CAISATGGNTEAFF.

The chain joins TRBV28 to TRBJ1-2; 8 positions agree with TRBD1. This CDR3 contains 14 residues. Germline V gene lookup returns CDR1 MDHEN and CDR2 SYDVKM. With V trimmed by 3 bases and J by 4 bases, 4 bases remained unmatched. CDR3 coding DNA: TGTGCCAGCAGTTTGCCAGGGGGCGCCTATGGCTACACCTTC. Encoded protein: CASSLPGGAYGYTF.

This clone has only one observation. The chain couples TRBV6-9 to TRBJ2-7, with TRBD1 identical over 7 bases. This CDR3 is 15 amino acids long. J gave up 0 bases and V 5 bases, and 7 bases lay outside the gene matches. Germline V gives CDR1 MNHGY, CDR2 SVAAGI. DNA of the CDR3: TGTGCCAGCAGTCCCCAACAGGGGAGCTCCTACGAGCAGTACTTC. This encodes CASSPQQGSSYEQYF.

The chain couples TRBV6-1 to TRBJ1-5; D is ambiguous. The CDR3 consists of 15 residues. Germline V gene data show CDR1 as MNHNS and CDR2 as SASEGT. Trimming stripped 1 base from V and 2 bases from J, with 9 bases between. The CDR3 bases are TGTGCCAGCAGTGAAGGGGCTGTGGGCAATCAGCCCCAGCATTTT. Protein product: CASSEGAVGNQPQHF.

The chain joins TRBV11-2 to TRBJ1-5; D gene uncertain. The CDR3 covers 16 residues. Trimming took 0 bases from V and 2 from J, leaving 11 bases between them. Germline loops: CDR1 SGHAT, CDR2 FQNNGV. The CDR3 nucleotides read TGTGCCAGCAGCTTAGATCACGAACAGCGCAATCAGCCCCAGCATTTT. Translated, it gives CASSLDHEQRNQPQHF.

The rearrangement joins TRBV12-5 to TRBJ2-1; D unclear. The V end was cut by 1 base, the J end by 5 bases, with 15 bases between. The CDR3 extends over 16 amino acids. Germline V gives CDR1 LGHNT, CDR2 FRNRAP. The CDR3 DNA is TGTGCTAGTGGTTTGGGAGGTCTCGATATGAACAATGAGCAGTTCTTC. Translated: CASGLGGLDMNNEQFF.

This chain connects TRBV7-9 to TRBJ2-7; D tentatively reads TRBD1 or TRBD2 (5 bases each). V dropped 5 bases and J dropped 0 bases, with 14 bases sitting between them. The CDR3 runs 15 residues. Germline CDR1 and CDR2: SEHNR and FQNEAQ (reference sequence). DNA of the CDR3: TGTGCCAGCAGCCTACTAGACAGTCCCTCCTACGAGCAGTACTTC. Translation gives CASSLLDSPSYEQYF.

The V call is TRBV7-9, the J call TRBJ2-1, with D perhaps TRBD2 (6 bases). V lost 5 bases and J 8 bases, leaving 19 bases between the germline ends. The CDR3 is 15 amino acids. Germline V gene lookup returns CDR1 SEHNR and CDR2 FQNEAQ (reference sequence). The CDR3 region is CASSVRLGALDEQFF. CDR3 bases: TGTGCCAGCAGCGTCAGACTAGGAGCACTTGATGAGCAGTTCTTC.

This sequence joins TRBV28 and TRBJ2-5; possible D gene TRBD1, 8 bases. Looked up from germline, CDR1 is MDHEN and CDR2 is SYDVKM. Trimming removed 5 bases at V and 3 bases at J, with 13 bases between. This CDR3 has 14 residues. CDR3 loop: CASSPQGGKETQYF. The CDR3, as DNA: TGTGCCAGCAGTCCACAGGGGGGGAAAGAGACCCAGTACTTC.

The chain recombines TRBV7-2 with TRBJ2-1; 8 bases are a match to TRBD2. Losses at the gene ends were 3 bases for V and 7 bases for J; bases not matched to a gene: 14. Per the germline V gene, CDR1 is SGHTA and CDR2 is FQGNSA. The CDR3 is 17 amino acids. Written as DNA, the CDR3 is TGTGCCAGCAGCTTGGGGCTTGGAGCGGGAGCGATGAATGAGCAGTTCTTC. The encoded protein is CASSLGLGAGAMNEQFF.

The rearrangement links TRBV18 to TRBJ1-1, with a weak D call TRBD1 (5 bases). The germline V gene has CDR1 KGHSH and CDR2 LQKENI. This CDR3 comprises 13 residues. Trimming removed 4 bases at V and 2 bases at J, with 8 bases between. This chain's CDR3 is CASSQTENTEAFF. In DNA, the CDR3 is TGTGCCAGCTCACAGACAGAAAACACTGAAGCTTTCTTT.

V is TRBV5-1 and J is TRBJ2-5; 12 nucleotides line up with TRBD2. The J call is uncertain, as TRBJ2-7 better fits the DNA end. Germline V gene data show CDR1 as SGHRS and CDR2 as YFSETQ. The CDR3 sequence is 15 residues long. The CDR3 sequence: CASSPRLAGVYEQYF. The CDR3 nucleotides are TGCGCCAGCAGCCCAAGACTAGCGGGAGTGTACGAGCAGTACTTC.

Only one count was recorded for this clone. This sequence joins TRBV4-3 and TRBJ2-7, with D possibly matching TRBD1 (5 bases). With 4 bases removed from V and 0 bases from J, the gap between germline ends came to 13 bases. The CDR3 runs 15 residues. The germline gives CDR1 LGHNA, CDR2 YSLEER. CDR3 sequence reads: CASSLDSRNSYEQYF. The CDR3 DNA sequence: TGCGCCAGCAGCCTTGACAGTAGGAACTCCTACGAGCAGTACTTC.